The next 9 T cell receptor beta chains were all read from a single sample in a study of beta chain features in type 1 diabetes. Of the isolated RNA, all was reverse transcribed, and so the sequenced material was expressed TCRB transcripts. Some clones are missing from TCRdb's copy, which holds only in-frame ones; the method was immunoSEQ multiplex PCR. Of some 160,000 clones listed, 9% to 10% are singletons. The sample comprised central memory CD4+ T cells from blood. These receptors came from a woman under 30 in good health.

This clone was detected only a few times. The genes are TRBV6-5 and TRBJ1-2; no firm D call. The CDR3 consists of 14 residues. V was clipped by 8 bases and J by 6 bases, with 19 bases between them. The germline V gene encodes CDR1 MNHEY and CDR2 SVGAGI. CDR3 sequence: CASSPDGVGHGYTF. The CDR3 nucleotides are TGTGCCAGCTCCCCGGACGGGGTTGGGCATGGCTACACCTTC.

This clone was picked up a small number of times. This sequence joins TRBV29-1 and TRBJ2-7; 9 bases align to TRBD1. The CDR3 spans 12 residues. Trimming at V came to 5 bases and at J to 6 bases, leaving 5 bases not matched to a gene. Germline V gene lookup returns CDR1 SQVTM and CDR2 ANQGSEA. The CDR3 DNA is TGCAGCGTTACAGGGGGCTGGGGCGAGCAGTACTTC. Amino acid sequence: CSVTGGWGEQYF.

This clone has more than one count but fewer than ten. Other nucleotide sequences from this sample produce the same CDR3. CDR3 in DNA: TGTGCCAGCAGCCTCGGGACAGCCACAGATACGCAGTATTTT. This encodes CASSLGTATDTQYF. The V and J genes are TRBV5-5 and TRBJ2-3; TRBD1 aligns across 7 bases. This CDR3 has 14 amino acids. V was clipped by 4 bases and J by 2 bases; unmatched bases: 4. CDR1 SGHKS and CDR2 YYEKEE come from the germline V gene (reference sequence).

This clone was counted between two and nine times. The chain recombines TRBV6-6 with TRBJ1-5; 7 positions agree with TRBD1. V lost 8 bases, J lost 3 bases, and 13 bases stayed unmatched. The CDR3 totals 16 residues. The germline V gene encodes CDR1 MNHNY and CDR2 SVGAGI (reference sequence). CDR3 region: CASFPLGQADNQPQHF. In nucleotides, the CDR3 is TGTGCCAGCTTTCCACTTGGACAGGCAGACAATCAGCCCCAGCATTTT.

This clone was counted many times. The gene calls are TRBV4-1 and TRBJ2-5, with 12 nucleotides matching TRBD1. Germline V gives CDR1 MGHRA, CDR2 YSYEKL. The CDR3 covers 18 residues. The V segment lost 0 bases and the J segment 1 base; nucleotides outside the gene matches: 6. The CDR3 protein is CASSQDRGQGAFQETQYF. Here the CDR3 DNA reads TGCGCCAGCAGCCAAGATCGGGGACAGGGGGCATTCCAAGAGACCCAGTACTTC.

In this sample, this clone turned up many times. The CDR3 loop is CSVGSGGARGYTF. In DNA form, the CDR3 reads TGCAGCGTTGGATCCGGGGGGGCGCGGGGCTACACCTTC. The chain employs TRBV29-1 and TRBJ1-2; D might be TRBD1 (6 bases). V dropped 4 bases and J dropped 8 bases, with 17 bases sitting between them. Germline CDR1 reads SQVTM; CDR2 reads ANQGSEA. The CDR3 runs to 13 residues. The complete variable domain, with remaining parts taken from reference TRBV29-1 and TRBJ1-2, reads SAVISQKPSRDICQRGTSLTIQCQVDSQVTMMFWYRQQPGQSLTLIATANQGSEATYESGFVIDKFPISRPNLTFSTLTVSNMSPEDSSIYLCSVGSGGARGYTFGSGTRLTVV.

Only a few counts were recorded for this clone. The chain links TRBV2 to TRBJ2-1; 7 bases map to TRBD2. V trimming: 8 bases; J trimming: 6 bases; junction bases outside the gene matches: 7. The CDR3 runs 13 residues. Germline CDR1 SNHLY, CDR2 FYNNEI. CDR3 nucleotides: TGTGCCAGCTCGGCGGGGAGGGGCAATGAGCAGTTCTTC. This translates into CASSAGRGNEQFF.

The V call is TRBV5-1, the J call TRBJ1-3, with D uncertain. Looked up from germline, CDR1 is SGHRS and CDR2 is YFSETQ. Trimming removed 4 bases at V and 0 bases at J, with 17 bases between. The CDR3 length is 17 residues. The CDR3 is CASSSNNGGSSGNTIYF. As DNA, the CDR3 is TGCGCCAGCAGCAGTAATAACGGCGGCAGCTCTGGAAACACCATATATTTT.

The chain couples TRBV27 to TRBJ1-5, with 8 bases fitting TRBD1. This CDR3 has 15 amino acids. Per the germline V gene, CDR1 is MNHEY and CDR2 is SMNVEV (reference sequence). V was clipped by 5 bases and J by 6 bases; unmatched bases: 9. The chain's CDR3 is CASSPQGALGQPQHF. CDR3 coding DNA: TGTGCCAGCAGTCCTCAGGGGGCGCTTGGTCAGCCCCAGCATTTT.